One and the same sample provided the 27 T cell receptor beta chains below, sequenced in a study of T-cell memory formation after mild COVID-19. TCRdb fed the 5' RACE reads into MiXCR, producing one record per CDR3 protein. Of a few hundred thousand distinct CDR3 sequences listed, under 30% are singletons. The sample comprised PBMCs or a T cell subset sorted from them (not recorded which). The receptor set was obtained from an adult woman who had mild COVID-19 (a few samples of this study predate the infection). Cell type and time point are not known.

The chain is built from TRBV12-3 or TRBV12-4 and TRBJ2-1, with 10 bases fitting TRBD2. The CDR3 sequence is 16 residues long. V dropped 5 bases and J dropped 8; count of bases not matched to a gene: 12. The CDR3 sequence is CASSPLLAGGDDEQFF. The CDR3 coding sequence is TGTGCCAGCAGTCCTCTCTTAGCGGGGGGAGACGATGAGCAGTTCTTC.

The chain couples TRBV6-5 to TRBJ1-2, with TRBD1 matching over 9 bases. With 6 bases clipped from V and 7 bases from J, the junction kept 9 bases outside the gene matches. CDR3 length: 14 residues. Germline assignment: CDR1 MNHEY and CDR2 SVGAGI. The CDR3: CASSPLLDRGGYTF. The CDR3 DNA reads as TGTGCCAGCAGCCCTCTTCTGGACAGGGGTGGCTACACCTTC.

The rearrangement joins TRBV30 to TRBJ1-2; 10 bases are a match to TRBD1. CDR3 length: 13 amino acids. With V trimmed by 4 bases and J by 5 bases, 4 bases remained unmatched. The V gene's germline CDR1 is GTSNPN and CDR2 SVGIG (reference sequence). CDR3 region: CAWMVDRGYGYTF. The CDR3 bases are TGTGCCTGGATGGTGGACAGGGGGTATGGCTACACCTTC.

This rearrangement joins TRBV3-1 to TRBJ1-1; 9 positions agree with TRBD1. The CDR3 consists of 15 residues. The V and J ends lost 0 bases and 3 bases, in that order; junction bases with no gene match: 2. In germline, CDR1 is LGHDT, CDR2 YNNKEL (reference sequence). The CDR3 region has the DNA TGTGCCAGCAGCCAAGATTGGGACAGGGACACTGAAGCTTTCTTT. This translates into CASSQDWDRDTEAFF.

This clonotype was seen a few times. The chain uses TRBV7-9 and TRBJ2-5; D may be TRBD1 (6 bases). The V gene's germline CDR1 is SEHNR and CDR2 FQNEAQ (reference sequence). The length of the CDR3 is 17 residues. V gave up 4 bases and J gave up 2 bases, with 20 bases separating them. CDR3 protein: CASSSGRGLIPQETQYF. The DNA of the CDR3 is TGTGCCAGCAGCTCTGGTAGGGGGTTGATTCCACAAGAGACCCAGTACTTC. The whole variable domain, filled in from reference TRBV7-9 and TRBJ2-5, reads DTGVSQNPRHKITKRGQNVTFRCDPISEHNRLYWYRQTLGQGPEFLTYFQNEAQLEKSRLLSDRFSAERPKGSFSTLEIQRTEQGDSAMYLCASSSGRGLIPQETQYFGPGTRLLVL.

In this sample, this clonotype turned up a few times. This chain uses TRBV9 with TRBJ2-7; 8 bases match TRBD2. This CDR3 contains 16 residues. J was trimmed by 2 bases and V by 0 bases; bases with no gene match: 7. The germline CDR1 and CDR2 sequences are SGDLS and YYNGEE. This CDR3 is CASSVGGAGDTYEQYF. Here the CDR3 DNA reads TGTGCCAGCAGCGTAGGTGGAGCGGGGGATACCTACGAGCAGTACTTC.

This chain connects TRBV12-3 or TRBV12-4 to TRBJ2-3; the D is unclear. Deletions cut 7 bases from V and 3 bases from J, with 17 bases between. The CDR3 extends over 15 amino acids. CDR3 region: CASTLGYSRTDTQYF. The CDR3 DNA sequence: TGTGCCAGCACCTTAGGTTACAGTAGAACAGATACGCAGTATTTT.

V usage is TRBV5-1 and J usage is TRBJ2-7; TRBD1 or TRBD2 may be the D gene (5 bases each). This CDR3 is 15 amino acids long. Deletions cut 4 bases from V and 2 bases from J, with 16 bases between. In germline, CDR1 is SGHRS, CDR2 YFSETQ. As DNA, the CDR3 is TGCGCCAGCAGCCCCGGTTGGGGGACCCCCTACGAGCAGTACTTC. Its translation is CASSPGWGTPYEQYF.

This clonotype has only a few counts. The V gene is TRBV11-3, the J gene TRBJ2-1; D is ambiguous. Germline V gene lookup returns CDR1 SGHNT and CDR2 YENEEA. Trimming removed 4 bases from V and 6 bases from J, with 16 bases in between. The CDR3 totals 15 residues. The CDR3 nucleotides are TGTGCCAGCAGCTCCGGCGGAACGACTGGCAATGAGCAGTTCTTC. It codes for CASSSGGTTGNEQFF.

A few counts support this clonotype. The V call is TRBV7-9, the J call TRBJ2-7, with 7 bases matching TRBD2. The germline CDR1 and CDR2 sequences are SEHNR and FQNEAQ (reference sequence). This CDR3 contains 15 residues. With V trimmed by 3 bases and J by 0 bases, 5 bases remained unmatched. In nucleotides, the CDR3 is TGTGCCAGCAGCTTCCGAGCGGGACCCTCCTACGAGCAGTACTTC. It yields the protein CASSFRAGPSYEQYF.

This clonotype occurred a few times. The chain has TRBV5-1 and TRBJ2-3; 8 bases map to TRBD2. Germline V gene data show CDR1 as SGHRS and CDR2 as YFSETQ. Trimming took 5 bases from V and 0 from J; bases not matched to a gene: 5. The length of the CDR3 is 15 residues. The CDR3 loop reads CASRAIAGSTDTQYF. The CDR3 coding sequence is TGCGCCAGCAGGGCAATAGCGGGGAGCACAGATACGCAGTATTTT. Combining the CDR3 with reference TRBV5-1 and TRBJ2-3 gives the whole variable domain KAGVTQTPRYLIKTRGQQVTLSCSPISGHRSVSWYQQTPGQGLQFLFEYFSETQRNKGNFPGRFSGRQFSNSRSEMNVSTLELGDSALYLCASRAIAGSTDTQYFGPGTRLTVL.

This chain connects TRBV15 to TRBJ2-7; D might be TRBD1 or TRBD2, each matching 5 bases. The CDR3 covers 15 residues. Trimming pared 3 bases from V and 5 bases from J, leaving 17 bases between. Looked up from germline, CDR1 is LNHNV and CDR2 is YYDKDF (reference sequence). The CDR3 region has the DNA TGTGCCACCAGCAGGATGAGGGGTGTAACAGACGAGCAGTACTTC. Translating it yields CATSRMRGVTDEQYF.

The V and J genes are TRBV6-1 and TRBJ2-5, with 8 positions matching TRBD2. V shed 6 bases, J shed 1 base, and the junction held 4 bases outside the gene matches. This CDR3 is built from 14 residues. Germline V lookup: CDR1 MNHNS, CDR2 SASEGT. In DNA form, the CDR3 reads TGTGCCAGCAGACCAGCGGGGGCCCAAGAGACCCAGTACTTC. As protein: CASRPAGAQETQYF.

This clonotype occurred a few times. The gene calls are TRBV12-3 or TRBV12-4 and TRBJ2-7; 7 bases are shared with TRBD2. V shed 6 bases and J 6 bases; nucleotides not matched to a gene: 29. The CDR3 is 20 amino acids. The CDR3 protein is CASSRYRGLAVNNPLGEQYF. The CDR3 region has the DNA TGTGCCAGCAGCCGCTACCGAGGGCTAGCGGTGAACAATCCCTTAGGCGAGCAGTACTTC.

V and J are TRBV7-3 and TRBJ2-1; D is tentatively TRBD1 or TRBD2 (5 bases each). CDR1 and CDR2 (germline): SGHTA, FQGTGA. The CDR3 has 15 residues. V lost 5 bases to trimming and J lost 4 bases, with 15 bases between them. Here the CDR3 DNA reads TGTGCCAGCAGCCGAGGGGCCTCCGGGTACAATGAGCAGTTCTTC. Translating it yields CASSRGASGYNEQFF. The full variable domain, its missing parts supplied by reference TRBV7-3 and TRBJ2-1, is GAGVSQTPSNKVTEKGKYVELRCDPISGHTALYWYRQSLGQGPEFLIYFQGTGAADDSGLPNDRFFAVRPEGSVSTLKIQRTERGDSAVYLCASSRGASGYNEQFFGPGTRLTVL.

The V and J genes are TRBV6-5 and TRBJ2-3, with D unresolved. Germline-derived CDR1 and CDR2 are MNHEY and SVGAGI. This CDR3 has 11 amino acids. V dropped 8 bases and J dropped 5 bases, with 8 bases sitting between them. The CDR3 nucleotides read TGTGCCAGCCGGAAACAAGATACGCAGTATTTT. Protein product: CASRKQDTQYF.

This clonotype was seen more than once but under ten times. V and J are TRBV12-3 or TRBV12-4 and TRBJ2-3; D remains unclear. CDR3 length: 13 amino acids. Trimming pared 7 bases from V and 4 bases from J, leaving 12 bases between. The CDR3 DNA sequence: TGTGCCAGCACCCACATGTTCCCAGATACGCAGTATTTT. Its translation is CASTHMFPDTQYF.

This chain connects TRBV4-1 to TRBJ2-3; D remains ambiguous. The V and J ends lost 0 bases and 8 bases respectively, with 9 bases between them. CDR3 size: 13 residues. Germline V gives CDR1 MGHRA, CDR2 YSYEKL. The CDR3 loop is CASSQDPGGTQYF. The CDR3 bases are TGCGCCAGCAGCCAAGATCCCGGTGGTACGCAGTATTTT.

V and J are TRBV10-3 and TRBJ2-7, with a weak D call TRBD2 (6 bases). The CDR3 is 15 residues long. V lost 5 bases to trimming and J lost 2 bases, with 16 bases between them. Per germline, CDR1 ENHRY and CDR2 SYGVKD. Here the CDR3 DNA reads TGTGCCATCAGTTCCCCCCGGGACTCCACCTACGAGCAGTACTTC. Translation gives CAISSPRDSTYEQYF.

The chain couples TRBV14 to TRBJ1-1; 8 positions agree with TRBD1. The CDR3 totals 16 residues. Germline-derived CDR1 and CDR2 are SGHDN and FVKESK. With V trimmed by 0 bases and J by 1 base, 4 bases remained unmatched. CDR3 protein: CASSQEGQGANTEAFF. Written as DNA, the CDR3 is TGTGCCAGCAGCCAAGAAGGGCAGGGGGCGAACACTGAAGCTTTCTTT.

The chain combines TRBV5-1 with TRBJ1-1, with no clear D. V was pared by 4 bases and J by 3 bases, with 13 bases between. The CDR3 is 14 amino acids. Per germline, CDR1 SGHRS and CDR2 YFSETQ. CDR3 protein: CASSRDAADTEAFF. CDR3 DNA: TGCGCCAGCAGCAGAGACGCCGCCGACACTGAAGCTTTCTTT.

This clonotype was observed a handful of times. The J gene is TRBJ2-7, the V gene TRBV7-9; D is uncertain. CDR3 length equals 13 residues. Germline V gene lookup returns CDR1 SEHNR and CDR2 FQNEAQ (reference sequence). V gave up 1 base and J gave up 7 bases, with 11 bases separating them. CDR3 sequence reads: CASSLVSLGEQYF. DNA of the CDR3: TGTGCCAGCAGCTTAGTCAGTCTGGGGGAGCAGTACTTC.

This clonotype was counted only a few times. CDR3 amino acids: CASSQPLGRTTGGGTQYF. CDR3 nucleotide sequence: TGTGCCAGCAGCCAACCCCTAGGCCGAACCACGGGCGGGGGGACGCAGTATTTT. The rearrangement uses TRBV7-9 and TRBJ2-3; TRBD2 matches 8 bases. Per germline, CDR1 SEHNR and CDR2 FQNEAQ (reference sequence). The trim removed 5 bases at V and 9 bases at J, leaving 22 bases unmatched. CDR3 size: 18 residues.

The V gene is TRBV18, the J gene TRBJ2-5; 10 bases line up with TRBD1. Germline assignment: CDR1 KGHSH and CDR2 LQKENI. The CDR3 sequence is 15 residues long. Trimming took 5 bases from V and 2 from J; bases not matched to a gene: 5. The CDR3 coding sequence is TGTGCCAGCTCAGAGGGACAGGGGAGTCAAGAGACCCAGTACTTC. It specifies CASSEGQGSQETQYF.

The J gene is TRBJ2-3, the V gene TRBV4-2; TRBD1 matches at 8 bases. The CDR3 sequence is 15 residues long. V trimming: 4 bases; J trimming: 2 bases; junction bases outside the gene matches: 5. Germline CDR1 LGHNA, CDR2 YNFKEQ. CDR3 in DNA: TGTGCCAGCAGCCCCAGACAGGGGACCACAGATACGCAGTATTTT. It yields the protein CASSPRQGTTDTQYF.

The chain recombines TRBV4-1 with TRBJ2-7; a weak D match, TRBD1 (6 bases). CDR1 MGHRA and CDR2 YSYEKL come from the germline V gene. CDR3 length: 15 residues. The V and J ends lost 0 bases and 0 bases respectively, with 9 bases between them. DNA for the CDR3: TGCGCCAGCAGCCAAGAGTTGGGACACTCCTACGAGCAGTACTTC. Protein product: CASSQELGHSYEQYF.

This clonotype was seen more than once but under ten times. The rearrangement links TRBV7-2 to TRBJ2-5; the D gene is possibly TRBD2 (5 bases). The ends were cut back, 1 base at V and 2 bases at J, with 17 bases in the middle. This CDR3 spans 17 amino acids. Germline CDR1 reads SGHTA; CDR2 reads FQGNSA. This CDR3 is CASSLGVLRGGQETQYF. The DNA of the CDR3 is TGTGCCAGCAGCTTAGGGGTGCTGCGCGGAGGACAAGAGACCCAGTACTTC. The variable domain in full, completed from reference TRBV7-2 and TRBJ2-5, reads GAGVSQSPSNKVTEKGKDVELRCDPISGHTALYWYRQSLGQGLEFLIYFQGNSAPDKSGLPSDRFSAERTGGSVSTLTIQRTQQEDSAVYLCASSLGVLRGGQETQYFGPGTRLLVL.